Following are 21 T cell receptor beta chains from one sample sequenced in a study of CXCR3-negative and CXCR3-positive naive CD8 T cells. Study observations and caveats: Naive cells positive for CXCR3 carried more hydrophobic TRB CDR3s than CXCR3-negative ones.

Researchers prepared the TRB cDNA libraries using 5' RACE with UMI labels. TCRdb reworked the 5' RACE reads into one entry per CDR3 protein, no DNA. This repertoire includes tens of thousands of distinct CDR3 sequences. No antigens are known for them. Sequenced input: naive CXCR3+ CD8+ T cells from blood. Subset of the sample: CD45RO-CCR7+CD27+CD95- naive CD8+ T cells expressing CXCR3 (TNR3+). The source of these receptors is a human donor in good health. Some clones in this sample may be carry-over from other donors' samples.

The chain combines TRBV12-1 with TRBJ2-1; with no DNA, the TCRdb D assignment of TRBD2 cannot be verified. TRBV12-1 is a listed pseudogene. The CDR3 is 15 amino acids. The CDR3 sequence: CASSPKRELGGEQFF.

The CDR3 region is CASSLRGVTYNEQFF. The rearrangement joins TRBV7-8 to TRBJ2-1; the D call of TRBD1 rests on TCRdb alone, since no DNA is present to check it. The CDR3 has 15 amino acids. Germline assignment: CDR1 SGHVS and CDR2 FQNEAQ.

The chain employs TRBV28 and TRBJ2-7; without DNA, the TCRdb call of TRBD1 cannot be checked. Germline V gives CDR1 MDHEN, CDR2 SYDVKM. The CDR3 has 15 residues. CDR3 sequence reads: CASSLWAGSGYEQYF.

The chain joins TRBV29-1 to TRBJ2-1; TCRdb indicates TRBD1, and absent DNA this call remains unverified. This CDR3 region has 14 residues. Germline CDR1 and CDR2: SQVTM and ANQGSEA. The chain's CDR3 is CSVGWDGSYNEQFF.

The J gene is TRBJ2-2, the V gene TRBV7-9; TCRdb proposes TRBD2, but this gene call is untestable without DNA. Germline CDR1 and CDR2: SEHNR and FQNEAQ (reference sequence). The CDR3 is 16 residues long. CDR3 loop: CASSLVAGGNTGELFF.

This sequence joins TRBV12-3 or TRBV12-4 and TRBJ2-3; TCRdb designates TRBD2, a call that cannot be tested without DNA. The CDR3 sequence is 17 residues long. The CDR3 is CDSTVGTSGSITDTQYF.

The rearrangement uses TRBV5-1 and TRBJ2-7. Germline V lookup: CDR1 SGHRS, CDR2 YFSETQ. The CDR3 totals 15 residues. CDR3 sequence reads: CASSSTPNPSYEQYF.

The chain carries TRBV29-1 and TRBJ2-3; there is no DNA to check the TCRdb D call of TRBD2. Germline values: CDR1 SQVTM, CDR2 ANQGSEA. The CDR3 runs to 14 residues. The CDR3 is CSVAERGDTDTQYF.

This chain joins TRBV4-1 and TRBJ2-3. The CDR3 consists of 15 residues. Per the germline V gene, CDR1 is MGHRA and CDR2 is YSYEKL. Here the CDR3 reads CASSQEDYSTDTQYF.

This chain links TRBV5-1 with TRBJ1-1; the TCRdb call, TRBD1, lacks DNA for checking. The CDR3 is 16 amino acids. Germline CDR1 and CDR2: SGHRS and YFSETQ. The CDR3 sequence is CASSFWPQGGNTEAFF.

The chain recombines TRBV7-2 with TRBJ2-7; TCRdb's assignment of TRBD2 cannot be checked, as there is no DNA. Germline loops: CDR1 SGHTA, CDR2 FQGNSA. The CDR3 length is 14 residues. The CDR3: CASSLWQALGEQYF.

CDR3 loop: CATSVDRVEETQYF. The chain uses TRBV15 and TRBJ2-5; the D gene TCRdb calls, TRBD1, cannot be checked with no DNA. The length of the CDR3 is 14 residues. From germline, CDR1 is LNHNV and CDR2 YYDKDF (reference sequence).

This chain links TRBV5-1 with TRBJ2-7; TCRdb designates TRBD1, a call that cannot be tested without DNA. CDR1 and CDR2 from the germline V gene are SGHRS and YFSETQ. This CDR3 is built from 13 residues. The CDR3 here is CASSHGTAYEQYF.

V usage is TRBV11-2 and J usage is TRBJ2-5. Germline CDR1 reads SGHAT; CDR2 reads FQNNGV. CDR3 length: 14 residues. The CDR3 sequence: CASSLVRSRETQYF. The entire variable domain, with the rest obtained from reference TRBV11-2 and TRBJ2-5, is as follows: EAGVAQSPRYKIIEKRQSVAFWCNPISGHATLYWYQQILGQGPKLLIQFQNNGVVDDSQLPKDRFSAERLKGVDSTLKIQPAKLEDSAVYLCASSLVRSRETQYFGPGTRLLVL.

The rearrangement uses TRBV7-8 and TRBJ2-7. The germline CDR1 and CDR2 sequences are SGHVS and FQNEAQ. This CDR3 is 13 amino acids long. The CDR3 spells CASSLGQRYEQYF.

The chain links TRBV28 to TRBJ1-1; TCRdb designates TRBD1, a call that cannot be tested without DNA. Germline V lookup: CDR1 MDHEN, CDR2 SYDVKM. CDR3 length: 17 residues. The CDR3 reads CASSAYPTMGRGTEAFF.

This chain links TRBV28 with TRBJ1-1; the D gene TCRdb calls, TRBD1, cannot be checked with no DNA. The CDR3 contains 15 residues. Germline assignment: CDR1 MDHEN and CDR2 SYDVKM. The CDR3 region is CASSKDRVSGTEAFF.

The gene calls are TRBV24-1 and TRBJ2-1. CDR1 and CDR2 (germline): KGHDR, SFDVKD. This CDR3 is built from 14 residues. The CDR3: CATSDLGSYNEQFF.

The chain joins TRBV28 to TRBJ2-1; the TRBD1 assignment by TCRdb is unverifiable without DNA. This CDR3 region has 14 residues. Per the germline V gene, CDR1 is MDHEN and CDR2 is SYDVKM. The CDR3 sequence is CASSFLGGQNEQFF.

The chain is built from TRBV27 and TRBJ2-7; TCRdb outputs TRBD1, but without DNA this stays unchecked. This CDR3 has 15 amino acids. Germline lookup yields CDR1 MNHEY and CDR2 SMNVEV (reference sequence). CDR3 region: CASSLVTGGPYEQYF.

The V and J genes are TRBV4-1 and TRBJ2-1; as DNA is missing, the TRBD2 call by TCRdb cannot be tested. The CDR3 runs 15 residues. Germline values: CDR1 MGHRA, CDR2 YSYEKL. The CDR3 protein is CASSRRGGGYNEQFF.